This T cell receptor (beta chain) was observed in a study of T cell responses to AZD1222 COVID-19 vaccine. Analyses pooled second doses at about 4 or about 12 weeks. There are 12 residues in the CDR3. V was cut by 5 bases and J by 7 bases, with 10 bases left in between. Germline V gene lookup returns CDR1 SGDLS and CDR2 YYNGEE. Only in-frame clones appear in the TCRdb table, and some are missing; sequencing was by immunoSEQ multiplex PCR. There are about 140,000 clones in the sample; 90% to 95% occur only once, and 6% to 7% lies in the top ten. This material consisted of peripheral blood, taken 28 days after the second AZD1222 dose. This TCR derives from an adult who received the AZD1222 COVID-19 vaccine. This chain links TRBV9 with TRBJ2-1; D unresolved. CDR3 amino acids: CASSVWGNEQFF. The CDR3 DNA follows: TGTGCCAGCAGTGTTTGGGGAAATGAGCAGTTCTTC.